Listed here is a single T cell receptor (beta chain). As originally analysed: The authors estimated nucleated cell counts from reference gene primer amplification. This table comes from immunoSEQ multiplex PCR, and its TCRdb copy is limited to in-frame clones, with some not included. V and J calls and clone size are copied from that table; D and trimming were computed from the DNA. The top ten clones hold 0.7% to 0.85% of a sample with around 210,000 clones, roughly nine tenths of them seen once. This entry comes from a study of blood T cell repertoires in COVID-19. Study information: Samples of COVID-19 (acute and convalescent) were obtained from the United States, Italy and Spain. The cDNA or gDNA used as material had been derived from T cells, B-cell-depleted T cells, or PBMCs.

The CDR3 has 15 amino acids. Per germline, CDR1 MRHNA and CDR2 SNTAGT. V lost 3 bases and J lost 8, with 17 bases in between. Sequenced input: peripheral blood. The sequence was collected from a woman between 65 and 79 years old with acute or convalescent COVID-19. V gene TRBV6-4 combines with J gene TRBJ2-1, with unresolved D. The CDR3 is CASSDNRVGLDEQFF. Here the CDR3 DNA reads TGTGCCAGCAGTGATAACCGGGTGGGTTTAGATGAGCAGTTCTTC.